This T cell receptor beta chain was profiled in a study of immune evolution from preneoplasia to lung adenocarcinoma. On this clone: The antigen is not known.

Study-wide findings and caveats: T cell clonality was higher in KRAS-mutant than EGFR-mutant or wild-type nodules. Top clone share appeared to fall from AAH through AIS, MIA, adenocarcinoma.

Sequencing was performed with immunoSEQ multiplex PCR; in TCRdb, only in-frame clones are kept and a portion is missing. Of about 14,000 clones listed, more than 65% are singletons. The germline gives CDR1 SGHDT, CDR2 YYEEEE. This CDR3 comprises 14 residues. Trimming took 6 bases from V and 0 from J, leaving 11 bases between them. What was sequenced was FFPE minimally invasive lung adenocarcinoma tissue. This chain connects TRBV5-6 to TRBJ2-3; D unresolved. This sequence originates from a person aged 55-85 years with lung adenocarcinoma. CDR3 loop: CASTTYGSTDTQYF. As DNA, the CDR3 is TGTGCCAGCACCACCTACGGTAGCACAGATACGCAGTATTTT.